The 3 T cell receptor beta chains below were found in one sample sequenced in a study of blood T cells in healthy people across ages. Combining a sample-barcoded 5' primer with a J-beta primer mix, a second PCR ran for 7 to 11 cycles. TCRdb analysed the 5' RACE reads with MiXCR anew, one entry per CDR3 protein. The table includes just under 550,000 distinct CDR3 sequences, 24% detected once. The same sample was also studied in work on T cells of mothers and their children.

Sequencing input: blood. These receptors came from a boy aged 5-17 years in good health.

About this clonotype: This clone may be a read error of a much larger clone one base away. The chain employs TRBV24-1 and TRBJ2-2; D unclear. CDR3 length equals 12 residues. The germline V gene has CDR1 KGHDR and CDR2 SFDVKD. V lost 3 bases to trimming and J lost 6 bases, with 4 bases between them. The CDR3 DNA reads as TGTGCCACCAGTGATATCCCCGGGGAGCTGTTTTTT. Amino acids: CATSDIPGELFF.

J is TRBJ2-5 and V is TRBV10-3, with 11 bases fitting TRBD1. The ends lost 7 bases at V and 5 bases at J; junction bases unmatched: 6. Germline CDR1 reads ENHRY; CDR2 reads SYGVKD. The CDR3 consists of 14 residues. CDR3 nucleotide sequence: TGTGCCATCAACTCGGACAGGGGGCTTGAGACCCAGTACTTC. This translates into CAINSDRGLETQYF.

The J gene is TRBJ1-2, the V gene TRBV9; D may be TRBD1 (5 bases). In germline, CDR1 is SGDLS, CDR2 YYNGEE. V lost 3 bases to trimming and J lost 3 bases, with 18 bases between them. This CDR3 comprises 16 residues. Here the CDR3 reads CASSAPAQGSYYGYTF. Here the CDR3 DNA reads TGTGCCAGCAGCGCCCCGGCCCAGGGAAGCTACTATGGCTACACCTTC.